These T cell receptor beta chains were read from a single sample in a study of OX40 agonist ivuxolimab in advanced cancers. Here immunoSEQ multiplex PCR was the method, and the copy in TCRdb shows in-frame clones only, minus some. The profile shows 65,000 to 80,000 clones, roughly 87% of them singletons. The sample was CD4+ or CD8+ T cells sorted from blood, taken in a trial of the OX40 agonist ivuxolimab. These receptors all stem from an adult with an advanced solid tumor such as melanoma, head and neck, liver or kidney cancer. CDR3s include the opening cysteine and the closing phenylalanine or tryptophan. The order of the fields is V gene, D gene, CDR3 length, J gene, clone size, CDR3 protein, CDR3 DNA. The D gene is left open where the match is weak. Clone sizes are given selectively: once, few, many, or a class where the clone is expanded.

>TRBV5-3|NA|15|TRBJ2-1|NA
CARTLAWLVIHEQFF
TGTGCCAGAACGTTAGCGTGGCTAGTTATCCATGAGCAGTTCTTC
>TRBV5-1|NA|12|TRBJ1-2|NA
CASSSDGRGYTF
TGCGCCAGCAGCTCGGACGGCAGGGGCTACACCTTC
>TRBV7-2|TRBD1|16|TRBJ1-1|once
CASSLGQGAMNTEAFF
TGTGCCAGCAGCTTGGGACAGGGGGCAATGAACACTGAAGCTTTCTTT
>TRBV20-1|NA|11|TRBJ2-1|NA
CSALDGEEQFF
TGCAGTGCTCTCGATGGAGAGGAGCAGTTCTTC
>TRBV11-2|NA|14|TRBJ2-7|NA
CASSLASRVGEQYF
TGTGCCAGCAGCTTAGCCTCTAGGGTGGGTGAGCAGTACTTC
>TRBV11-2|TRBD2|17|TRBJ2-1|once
CASSLDGAGGGYNEQFF
TGTGCCAGCAGCTTAGATGGAGCGGGAGGGGGTTACAATGAGCAGTTCTTC
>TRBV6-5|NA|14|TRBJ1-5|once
CASSYSRGYQPQHF
TGTGCCAGCAGTTACTCCCGGGGGTATCAGCCCCAGCATTTT
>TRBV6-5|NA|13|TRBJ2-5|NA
CASATAVQETQYF
TGTGCCAGTGCTACGGCTGTCCAAGAGACCCAGTACTTC
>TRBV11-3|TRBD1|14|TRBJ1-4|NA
CASSGQGANEKLFF
TGTGCCAGCAGCGGACAGGGTGCTAATGAAAAACTGTTTTTT
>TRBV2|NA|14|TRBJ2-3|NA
CASSRASAPVTQYF
TGTGCCAGCAGTCGGGCTAGCGCCCCGGTTACGCAGTATTTT
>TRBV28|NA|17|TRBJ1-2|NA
CASSTSGPGQINYGYTF
TGTGCCAGCAGTACCTCGGGGCCCGGACAGATTAACTATGGCTACACCTTC
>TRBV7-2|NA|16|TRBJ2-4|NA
CASRSGTAGNKNIQYF
TGTGCCAGCAGATCAGGAACCGCCGGAAACAAAAACATTCAGTACTTC
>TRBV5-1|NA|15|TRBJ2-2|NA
CASSLGRSNTGELFF
TGCGCCAGCAGCTTGGGTAGGTCGAACACCGGGGAGCTGTTTTTT
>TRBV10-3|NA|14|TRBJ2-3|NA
CATKPGLLSDTQYF
TGTGCCACAAAACCTGGACTCCTTTCGGATACGCAGTATTTT
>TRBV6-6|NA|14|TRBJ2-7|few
CASTQTGNSYEQYF
TGTGCCAGCACCCAAACGGGGAACTCCTACGAGCAGTACTTC
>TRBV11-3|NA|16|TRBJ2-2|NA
CASSPDTGTNTGELFF
TGTGCCAGCAGCCCCGACACCGGCACGAACACCGGGGAGCTGTTTTTT
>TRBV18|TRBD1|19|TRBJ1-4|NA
CASSLNPGTGLATNEKLFF
TGTGCCAGCTCACTTAACCCCGGGACAGGTCTCGCAACTAATGAAAAACTGTTTTTT
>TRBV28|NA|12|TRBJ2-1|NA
CASSLLHNEQFF
TGTGCCAGCAGTTTACTCCACAATGAGCAGTTCTTC
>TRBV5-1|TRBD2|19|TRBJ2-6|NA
CASSLGAGGVSSGANVLTF
TGCGCCAGCAGCTTGGGAGCGGGAGGGGTAAGCTCTGGGGCCAACGTCCTGACTTTC
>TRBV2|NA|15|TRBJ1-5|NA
CASMGRQVLNQPQHF
TGTGCCAGCATGGGCCGACAGGTCCTCAATCAGCCCCAGCATTTT
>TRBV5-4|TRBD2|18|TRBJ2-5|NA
CASSLGLAGGRGQETQYF
TGTGCCAGCAGCTTGGGACTAGCGGGAGGTCGGGGACAAGAGACCCAGTACTTC
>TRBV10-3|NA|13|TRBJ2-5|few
CAISGGIQETQYF
TGTGCCATCAGTGGTGGCATCCAAGAGACCCAGTACTTC
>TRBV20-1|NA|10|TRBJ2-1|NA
CSAIVAEQFF
TGCAGTGCGATAGTGGCTGAGCAGTTCTTC
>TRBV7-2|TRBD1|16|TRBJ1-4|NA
CASSPPDTGGNEKLFF
TGTGCCAGCAGCCCCCCGGACACAGGGGGTAATGAAAAACTGTTTTTT
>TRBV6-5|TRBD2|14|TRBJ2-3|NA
CASSDRGGADTQYF
TGTGCCAGCAGCGACCGGGGGGGAGCAGATACGCAGTATTTT
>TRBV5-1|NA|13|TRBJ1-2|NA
CASSMDNNYGYTF
TGCGCCAGCAGCATGGACAATAACTATGGCTACACCTTC
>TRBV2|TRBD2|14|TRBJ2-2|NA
CASSVRLATGELFF
TGTGCCAGCAGTGTTAGACTAGCCACCGGGGAGCTGTTTTTT
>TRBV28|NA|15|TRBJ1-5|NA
CASSAIRGGNQPQHF
TGTGCCAGCAGTGCTATTAGGGGTGGCAATCAGCCCCAGCATTTT
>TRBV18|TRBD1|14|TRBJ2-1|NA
CASSPQDRGNEQFF
TGTGCCAGCTCACCGCAAGACAGGGGCAATGAGCAGTTCTTC
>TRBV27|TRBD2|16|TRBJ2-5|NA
CASTPGLAGGRETQYF
TGTGCCAGCACACCGGGACTAGCGGGAGGGCGAGAGACCCAGTACTTC
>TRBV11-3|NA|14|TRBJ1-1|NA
CASSLAAGNTEAFF
TGTGCCAGCAGCTTAGCAGCAGGGAACACTGAAGCTTTCTTT
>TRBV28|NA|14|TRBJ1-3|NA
CASNTGPSGNTIYF
TGTGCCAGCAACACAGGGCCCTCTGGAAACACCATATATTTT
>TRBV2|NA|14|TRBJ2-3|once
CASTRSGWIDTQYF
TGTGCCAGTACGCGGAGCGGGTGGATAGATACGCAGTATTTT
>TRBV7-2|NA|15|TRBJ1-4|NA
CASSLSGKGNEKLFF
TGTGCCAGCAGCTTATCGGGTAAAGGAAATGAAAAACTGTTTTTT
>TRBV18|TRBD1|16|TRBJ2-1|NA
CASSPPNRGRINEQFF
TGTGCCAGCTCACCACCGAACAGGGGGCGGATTAATGAGCAGTTCTTC
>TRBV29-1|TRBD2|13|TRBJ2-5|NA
CSVKSSGQETQYF
TGCAGCGTTAAGTCTAGCGGTCAAGAGACCCAGTACTTC
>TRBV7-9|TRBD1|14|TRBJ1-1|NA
CASSHGDRALEAFF
TGTGCCAGCAGTCATGGGGACAGGGCCCTTGAAGCTTTCTTT
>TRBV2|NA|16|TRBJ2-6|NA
CASSDLQASGANVLTF
TGTGCCAGCAGTGACCTCCAGGCTTCCGGGGCCAACGTCCTGACTTTC
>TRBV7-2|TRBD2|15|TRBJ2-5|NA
CASSQQGLAGGPQYF
TGTGCCAGCAGCCAACAAGGACTAGCGGGAGGACCGCAGTACTTC
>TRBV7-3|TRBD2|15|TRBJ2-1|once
CASSLSGGDYNEQFF
TGTGCCAGCAGCCTTAGCGGGGGGGATTACAATGAGCAGTTCTTC
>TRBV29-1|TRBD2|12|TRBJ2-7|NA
CSVEGLAEQQYF
TGCAGCGTTGAAGGACTAGCGGAACAGCAGTACTTC
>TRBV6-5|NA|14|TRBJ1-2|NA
CASSYGQGVGGYTF
TGTGCCAGCAGTTACGGGCAGGGTGTTGGCGGCTACACCTTC
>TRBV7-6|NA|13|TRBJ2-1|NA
CASSLGGLGEQFF
TGTGCCAGCAGCTTAGGAGGGTTGGGGGAGCAGTTCTTC
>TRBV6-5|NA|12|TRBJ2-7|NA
CASSRDNYEQYF
TGTGCCAGCAGTCGGGACAACTACGAGCAGTACTTC
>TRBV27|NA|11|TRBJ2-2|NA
CASRYTGELFF
TGTGCCAGCAGATACACCGGGGAGCTGTTTTTT
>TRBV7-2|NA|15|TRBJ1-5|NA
CASSPTGGFNQPQHF
TGTGCCAGCAGCCCTACTGGGGGGTTCAATCAGCCCCAGCATTTT
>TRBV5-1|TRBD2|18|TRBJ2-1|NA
CASSPRLAGVISYNEQFF
TGCGCCAGCAGCCCGAGACTAGCGGGAGTTATATCCTACAATGAGCAGTTCTTC
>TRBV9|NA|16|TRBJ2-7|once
CASSVGGDIRTYEQYF
TGTGCCAGCAGCGTAGGGGGGGACATACGAACCTACGAGCAGTACTTC
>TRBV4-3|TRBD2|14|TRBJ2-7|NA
CASSPSGRSYEQYF
TGCGCCAGCAGCCCGAGCGGGAGGAGCTACGAGCAGTACTTC
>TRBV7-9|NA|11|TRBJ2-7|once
CASSLGTKQYF
TGTGCCAGCAGCTTAGGGACAAAGCAGTACTTC
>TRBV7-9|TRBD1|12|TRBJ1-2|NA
CASSQGANGYTF
TGTGCCAGCAGCCAGGGGGCTAACGGCTACACCTTC
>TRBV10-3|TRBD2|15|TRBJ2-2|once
CAISLAGGETGELFF
TGTGCCATCAGCCTAGCGGGAGGAGAGACCGGGGAGCTGTTTTTT
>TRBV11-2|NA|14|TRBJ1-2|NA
CASSVVPRARGYTF
TGTGCCAGCAGCGTCGTCCCCAGGGCTAGGGGCTACACCTTC
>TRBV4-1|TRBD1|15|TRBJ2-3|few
CASSQEGQVSGTQYF
TGCGCCAGCAGCCAAGAGGGACAGGTTTCAGGTACGCAGTATTTT
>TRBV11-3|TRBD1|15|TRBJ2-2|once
CASSLVGQGAGELFF
TGTGCCAGCAGCTTAGTGGGACAGGGGGCCGGGGAGCTGTTTTTT
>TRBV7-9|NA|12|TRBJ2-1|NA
CASSSPLWEQFF
TGTGCCAGCAGCTCCCCCCTATGGGAGCAGTTCTTC